In its sample, the clone carrying this T cell receptor beta chain was seen many times. Its cognate antigen is unknown. These data are taken from a study of T cell repertoires in cytomegalovirus infection. On the study more broadly: Public signatures in TCR beta pointed to CMV infection and matching HLA type.

TCRdb reprocessed the reads with MiXCR, giving one entry per CDR3 protein. The profile shows 100,000 to 150,000 distinct CDR3 sequences, almost 9% of them singletons. Germline CDR1 MNHNS, CDR2 SASEGT. The J segment lost 1 base and the V segment lost 5 bases, leaving 4 bases of the junction unmatched. CDR3 length: 15 residues. Notes on the study in general: The cumulative frequency of public TCR beta families distinguished individuals who carried CMV together with the relevant HLA. It was HLA-C-restricted CMV-specific TCR beta clonotypes that dominated the response ex vivo.

Sequencing input: PBMCs. The TCR sequence derives from a human donor in good health (CMV status not recorded). Some clones in this sample may be carry-over from other donors' samples. The chain employs TRBV6-1 and TRBJ2-7; 11 nucleotides agree with TRBD2. For the CDR3, the DNA is TGTGCCAGCAGTCTAGCGGGGGGCGCTTCCTACGAGCAGTACTTC. Translated, it gives CASSLAGGASYEQYF.